Sequencing of this T cell receptor beta chain was carried out in a study of blood T cell repertoires in COVID-19. Study details: Acute-phase and convalescent COVID-19 samples originated in the United States, Italy and Spain.

Authors' data handling: Amplifying reference gene primers gave estimates of nucleated cell counts. Assay: immunoSEQ multiplex PCR; the TCRdb copy retains only in-frame clones and omits some. The D gene and trimming were derived from the DNA, and the V and J assignments and clone size from that table. The sample shows roughly 73,000 clones, about 88% of them seen only once. In this sample, this clone turned up once. The CDR3 runs to 13 residues. The ends were cut back, 1 base at V and 8 bases at J, with 12 bases in the middle. Germline V lookup: CDR1 SGHRS, CDR2 YFSETQ. The chain carries TRBV5-1 and TRBJ1-2; D is perhaps TRBD1 (5 bases). Sequencing input: peripheral blood. This TCR came from a man aged 50-60 years with acute or convalescent COVID-19. Here the CDR3 reads CASSLTGTDGYTF. CDR3 bases: TGCGCCAGCAGCTTGACAGGAACGGACGGCTACACCTTC.